Here is one T cell receptor beta chain with its context. The antigen remains undetermined. The CDR3 extends over 14 amino acids. The germline V gene encodes CDR1 LNHNV and CDR2 YYDKDF (reference sequence). The junction had 1 base not matched to a gene; V was cut back by 2 bases and J by 3 bases. Profiling relied on immunoSEQ multiplex PCR, and the TCRdb table lists in-frame clones only, not all of them. The sample has some 300,000 clones; around 85% are singletons. The data were obtained in a study of Ad26.COV2.S vaccination and SARS-CoV-2 variants. Looking at the study overall: Donor had been placed in the Ad26.COV2.S arm of the COV1001 trial. Recipients of Ad26.COV2.S got it intramuscularly, once or twice 56 days apart.

Documented treatment: some 19 received Ad26.COV2.S at low or high dose, single or two shots; 5 received placebo; per-sample allocation not given. After the first vaccine or placebo injection, samples were drawn on day 63. An Ad26 vector that expressed Wuhan-strain SARS-CoV-2 spike constituted the vaccine. Findings and limits, study-wide: Reports say spike-specific CD8+ and CD4+ T cell responses covered substantial breadth after vaccination.

The chain combines TRBV15 with TRBJ2-1, with TRBD2 matching over 7 bases. The sequence derives from a person aged 18 to 65 who received the Ad26.COV2.S COVID-19 vaccine or a placebo. The sequenced sample was peripheral blood, obtained in a trial of Ad26.COV2.S vaccine versus placebo. The CDR3 coding sequence is TGTGCCACCAGCAGACGGGGGGACTACAATGAGCAGTTCTTC. Its protein product is CATSRRGDYNEQFF.